This paragraph covers one TCR beta chain sequence. Trimming removed 4 bases from V and 2 bases from J; junction bases left unmatched: 8. The CDR3 runs 15 residues. Germline lookup yields CDR1 SGHNT and CDR2 YYREEE (reference sequence). This sample is part of a study of OX40 agonist ivuxolimab in advanced cancers. Study-wide background: With ivuxolimab, an agonistic anti-OX40 (CD134) antibody, patients were treated. Patients enrolled in dose escalation were diagnosed with hepatocellular carcinoma, melanoma, renal cell or head and neck cancer. Past anti-PD-1, anti-PD-L1 or anti-CTLA-4 therapy was accepted, and approximately 37% had received some.

Assay used: immunoSEQ multiplex PCR; TCRdb lists only in-frame clones, some missing. The table has fewer than 15,000 clones, 80% seen once. This material consisted of CD4+ or CD8+ T cells sorted from blood, taken in a trial of the OX40 agonist ivuxolimab. The genes are TRBV5-4 and TRBJ1-2; 7 positions agree with TRBD1. The source of this sequence is an adult with an advanced solid tumor such as melanoma, head and neck, liver or kidney cancer. CDR3 bases: TGTGCCAGCAGCCCCAGACAGGGAGGGAACTATGGCTACACCTTC. This translates into CASSPRQGGNYGYTF. Based on the CDR3 plus reference TRBV5-4 and TRBJ1-2, the full variable domain is ETGVTQSPTHLIKTRGQQVTLRCSSQSGHNTVSWYQQALGQGPQFIFQYYREEENGRGNFPPRFSGLQFPNYSSELNVNALELDDSALYLCASSPRQGGNYGYTFGSGTRLTVV.